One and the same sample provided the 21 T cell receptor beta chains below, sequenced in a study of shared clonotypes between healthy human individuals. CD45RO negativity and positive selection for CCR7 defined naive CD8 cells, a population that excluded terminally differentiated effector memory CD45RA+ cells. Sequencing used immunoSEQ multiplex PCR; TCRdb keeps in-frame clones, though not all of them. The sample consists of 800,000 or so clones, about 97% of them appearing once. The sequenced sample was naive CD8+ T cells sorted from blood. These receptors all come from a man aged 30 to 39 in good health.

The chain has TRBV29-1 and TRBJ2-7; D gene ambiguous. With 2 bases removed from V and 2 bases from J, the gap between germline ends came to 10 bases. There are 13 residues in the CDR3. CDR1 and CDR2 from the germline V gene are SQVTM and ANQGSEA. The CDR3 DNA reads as TGCAGCGTTGAAAAGGAAGCCACCTACGAGCAGTACTTC. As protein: CSVEKEATYEQYF.

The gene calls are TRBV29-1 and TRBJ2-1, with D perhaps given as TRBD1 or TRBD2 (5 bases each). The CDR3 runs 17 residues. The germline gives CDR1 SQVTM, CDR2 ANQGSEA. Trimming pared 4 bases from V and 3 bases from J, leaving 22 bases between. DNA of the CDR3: TGCAGCGTTGTAGGGACCCTCACACCTTCGAGCTACAATGAGCAGTTCTTC. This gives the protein CSVVGTLTPSSYNEQFF.

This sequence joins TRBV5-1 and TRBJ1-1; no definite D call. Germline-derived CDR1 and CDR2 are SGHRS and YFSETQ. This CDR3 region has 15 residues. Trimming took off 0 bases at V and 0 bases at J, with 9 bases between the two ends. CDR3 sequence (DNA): TGCGCCAGCAGCTTGGGGGGTGGCGTGAACACTGAAGCTTTCTTT. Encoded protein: CASSLGGGVNTEAFF.

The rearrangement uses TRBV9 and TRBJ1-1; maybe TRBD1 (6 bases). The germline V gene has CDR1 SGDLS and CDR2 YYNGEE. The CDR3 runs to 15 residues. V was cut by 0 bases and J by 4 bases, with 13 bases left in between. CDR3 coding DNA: TGTGCCAGCAGCGTAGATCCAGGGGATCCCACTGAAGCTTTCTTT. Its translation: CASSVDPGDPTEAFF.

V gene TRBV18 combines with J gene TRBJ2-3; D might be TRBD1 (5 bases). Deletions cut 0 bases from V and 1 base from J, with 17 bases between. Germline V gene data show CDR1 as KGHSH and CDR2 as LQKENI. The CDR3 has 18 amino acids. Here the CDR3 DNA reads TGTGCCAGCTCACCACCCTCCGTGACACTCAGGGGCACAGATACGCAGTATTTT. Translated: CASSPPSVTLRGTDTQYF. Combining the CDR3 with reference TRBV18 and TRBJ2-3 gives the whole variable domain NAGVMQNPRHLVRRRGQEARLRCSPMKGHSHVYWYRQLPEEGLKFMVYLQKENIIDESGMPKERFSAEFPKEGPSILRIQQVVRGDSAAYFCASSPPSVTLRGTDTQYFGPGTRLTVL.

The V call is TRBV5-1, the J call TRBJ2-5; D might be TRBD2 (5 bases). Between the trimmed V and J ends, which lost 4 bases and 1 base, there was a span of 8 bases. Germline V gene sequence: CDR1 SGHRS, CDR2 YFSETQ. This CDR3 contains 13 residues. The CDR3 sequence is CASSAEVQETQYF. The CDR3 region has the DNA TGCGCCAGCAGCGCGGAGGTCCAAGAGACCCAGTACTTC.

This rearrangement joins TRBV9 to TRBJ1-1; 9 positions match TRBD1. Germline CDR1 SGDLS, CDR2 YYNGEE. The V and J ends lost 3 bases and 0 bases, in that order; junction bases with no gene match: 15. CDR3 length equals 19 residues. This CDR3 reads CASSAPQGALEVVNTEAFF. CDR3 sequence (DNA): TGTGCCAGCAGCGCACCACAGGGGGCGCTTGAAGTGGTGAACACTGAAGCTTTCTTT.

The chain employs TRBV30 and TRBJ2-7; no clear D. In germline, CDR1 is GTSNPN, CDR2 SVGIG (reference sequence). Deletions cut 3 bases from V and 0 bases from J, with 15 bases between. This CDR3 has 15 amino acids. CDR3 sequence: CAWRNVLGSSYEQYF. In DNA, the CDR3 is TGTGCCTGGAGGAACGTTCTCGGTAGCTCCTACGAGCAGTACTTC.

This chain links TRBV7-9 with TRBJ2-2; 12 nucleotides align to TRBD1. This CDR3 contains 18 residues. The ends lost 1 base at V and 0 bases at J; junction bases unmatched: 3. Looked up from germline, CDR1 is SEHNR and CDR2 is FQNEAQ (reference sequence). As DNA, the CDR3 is TGTGCCAGCAGCTTAGTGGGGACAGGGGGCGCGAACACCGGGGAGCTGTTTTTT. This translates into CASSLVGTGGANTGELFF. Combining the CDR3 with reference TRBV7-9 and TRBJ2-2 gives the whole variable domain DTGVSQNPRHKITKRGQNVTFRCDPISEHNRLYWYRQTLGQGPEFLTYFQNEAQLEKSRLLSDRFSAERPKGSFSTLEIQRTEQGDSAMYLCASSLVGTGGANTGELFFGEGSRLTVL.

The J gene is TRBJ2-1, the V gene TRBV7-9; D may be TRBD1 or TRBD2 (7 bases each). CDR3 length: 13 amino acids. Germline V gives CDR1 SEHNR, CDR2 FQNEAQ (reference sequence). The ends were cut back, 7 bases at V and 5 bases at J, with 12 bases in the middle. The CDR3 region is CASTPGGDNEQFF. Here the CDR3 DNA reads TGTGCCAGCACCCCAGGGGGGGACAATGAGCAGTTCTTC.

The CDR3 reads CASKGLAQNTDTQYF. CDR3 nucleotides: TGTGCCAGCAAGGGACTAGCGCAAAACACAGATACGCAGTATTTT. This chain uses TRBV2 with TRBJ2-3, with TRBD2 matching over 10 bases. After removal of 7 bases from V and 2 bases from J, the junction contained 6 bases not matched to a gene. Germline CDR1 reads SNHLY; CDR2 reads FYNNEI. This CDR3 spans 15 amino acids.

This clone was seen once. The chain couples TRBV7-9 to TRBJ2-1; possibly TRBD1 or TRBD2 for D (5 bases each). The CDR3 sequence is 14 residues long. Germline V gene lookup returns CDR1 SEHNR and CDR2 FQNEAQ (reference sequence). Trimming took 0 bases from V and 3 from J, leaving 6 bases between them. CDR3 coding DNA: TGTGCCAGCAGCTTAGCGAGGGGCTACAATGAGCAGTTCTTC. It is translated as CASSLARGYNEQFF.

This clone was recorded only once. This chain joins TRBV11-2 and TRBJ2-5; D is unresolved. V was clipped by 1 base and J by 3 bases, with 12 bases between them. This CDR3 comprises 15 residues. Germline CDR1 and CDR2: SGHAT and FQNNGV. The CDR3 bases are TGTGCCAGCAGCTTAGCTCTTTTTTTAAAAGAGACCCAGTACTTC. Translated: CASSLALFLKETQYF.

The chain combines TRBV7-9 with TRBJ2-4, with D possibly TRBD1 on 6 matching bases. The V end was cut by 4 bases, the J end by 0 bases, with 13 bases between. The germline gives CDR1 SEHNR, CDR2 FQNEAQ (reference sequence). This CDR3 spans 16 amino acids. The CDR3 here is CASSSSGHLAKNIQYF. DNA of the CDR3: TGTGCCAGCAGCTCCTCGGGACATTTAGCCAAAAACATTCAGTACTTC. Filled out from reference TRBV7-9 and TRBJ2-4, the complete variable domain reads DTGVSQNPRHKITKRGQNVTFRCDPISEHNRLYWYRQTLGQGPEFLTYFQNEAQLEKSRLLSDRFSAERPKGSFSTLEIQRTEQGDSAMYLCASSSSGHLAKNIQYFGAGTRLSVL.

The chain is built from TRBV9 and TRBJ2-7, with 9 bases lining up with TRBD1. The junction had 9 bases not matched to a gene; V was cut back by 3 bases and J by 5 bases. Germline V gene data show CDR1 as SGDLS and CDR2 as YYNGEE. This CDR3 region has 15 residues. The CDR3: CASSAPGTGIHEQYF. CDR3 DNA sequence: TGTGCCAGCAGCGCCCCCGGGACAGGGATCCACGAGCAGTACTTC.

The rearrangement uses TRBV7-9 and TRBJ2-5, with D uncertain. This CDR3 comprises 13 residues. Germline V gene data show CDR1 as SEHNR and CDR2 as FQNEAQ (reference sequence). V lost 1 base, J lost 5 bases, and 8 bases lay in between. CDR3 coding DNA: TGTGCCAGCAGCTTAGTACTCTTGGAGACCCAGTACTTC. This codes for CASSLVLLETQYF.

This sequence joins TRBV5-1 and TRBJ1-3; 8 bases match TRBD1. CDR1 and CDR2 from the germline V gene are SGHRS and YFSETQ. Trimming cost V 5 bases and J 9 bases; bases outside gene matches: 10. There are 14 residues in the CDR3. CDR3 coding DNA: TGCGCCAGCAGATCCGGACAGGGTAATGGCACCATATATTTT. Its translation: CASRSGQGNGTIYF.

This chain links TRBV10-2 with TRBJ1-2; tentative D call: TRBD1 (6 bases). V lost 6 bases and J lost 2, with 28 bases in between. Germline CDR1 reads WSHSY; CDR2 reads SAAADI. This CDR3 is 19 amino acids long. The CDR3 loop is CASSIRGAGFDTINYGYTF. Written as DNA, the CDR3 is TGCGCCAGCAGCATCAGGGGTGCAGGGTTCGACACCATAAACTATGGCTACACCTTC.

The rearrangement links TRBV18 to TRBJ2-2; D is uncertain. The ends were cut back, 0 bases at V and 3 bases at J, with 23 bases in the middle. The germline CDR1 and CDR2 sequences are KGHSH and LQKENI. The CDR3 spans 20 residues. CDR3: CASSPPESSRAFSDTGELFF. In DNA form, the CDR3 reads TGTGCCAGCTCACCACCGGAAAGTTCTCGGGCGTTCTCGGACACCGGGGAGCTGTTTTTT.

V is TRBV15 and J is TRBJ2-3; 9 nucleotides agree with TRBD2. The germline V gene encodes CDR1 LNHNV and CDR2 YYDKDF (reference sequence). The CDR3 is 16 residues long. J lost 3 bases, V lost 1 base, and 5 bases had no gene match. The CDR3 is CATSRALAGWTDTQYF. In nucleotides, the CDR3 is TGTGCCACCAGCAGAGCTCTAGCGGGATGGACAGATACGCAGTATTTT.

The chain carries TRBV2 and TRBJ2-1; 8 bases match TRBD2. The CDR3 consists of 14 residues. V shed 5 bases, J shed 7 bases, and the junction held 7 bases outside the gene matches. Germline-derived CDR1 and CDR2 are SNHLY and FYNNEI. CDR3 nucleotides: TGTGCCAGCAGTACAGCGGGAGTTTGGAATGAGCAGTTCTTC. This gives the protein CASSTAGVWNEQFF.